Sequencing of this T cell receptor (beta chain) was carried out in a study of T-cell reconstitution after alpha-beta-depleted transplantation in children (dated by TCRdb to the mid-2010s). For the study in its entirety: Using TCR repertoire profiling, the study quantitatively followed how T-cell immune reconstitution unfolded in children after TCRalphabeta/CD19-depleted allogeneic hematopoietic cell transplantation.

The investigation overall reported the following: Over the following months the frequencies of hyperexpanded clones went down, and after one year T-cell counts and TCRbeta diversity were mostly credited to newly produced T cells. The high TCRbeta diversity at day 60 in some patients was ascribed to recipient T cells and intrathymic progenitors that had survived conditioning. The apparently early recovery of alphabetaT-cell counts about two months after transplant reportedly depended on only several hundred rapidly expanded clones that came from non-depleted graft cells.

Receptors were amplified or captured by PCR. The instrument given in TCRdb is Illumina HiSeq 2500. TCR library preparation used molecular barcoding, with unique molecular identifiers applied to normalize quantification of the TCRbeta repertoire. TCRdb took the public reads, trimmed them with fastp at Q25, ran MiXCR for clone calling and kept in-frame beta chains. Merged by CDR3 protein, the rows form single entries marked with the most common genes and DNA. Present in this sample are about 980,000 distinct CDR3 sequences, around 30% of which were seen just once. Roughly 31% of the sample comes from the top ten. In the case of this clonotype: Its antigen specificity is not known. No base-level quality is on record; no much larger clone is a single base apart.

Reading the label with the study, this specimen's treatment or condition is: allogeneic hematopoietic cell transplantation with graft depleted of TCRalphabeta T cells and CD19 B cells. The children who served as transplant recipients had been given grafts of TCRalphabeta/CD19-depleted allogeneic hematopoietic cells. Deletion took 6 bases off V and 1 base off J, with a span of 15 bases between the germline ends. According to the germline V gene (reference sequence), CDR1 reads DFQATT and CDR2 reads SNEGSKA. The CDR3 runs 14 residues from the cysteine to the phenylalanine. The entry retains the CDR3 DNA only, 42 bases that are in frame from base 1.

This specimen consisted of PBMCs, mostly from graft donor cells, obtained 360 days after TCRalphabeta/CD19-depleted stem cell transplant. The TCR was taken from a boy in the first two years of life who had a stem cell transplant for SCID, so the T cells may come from the graft donor. The receptor chain draws on TRBV20-1 and TRBJ2-5; the D gene is possibly TRBD2, with 5 bases matching. The nucleotide sequence reads TGCAGTGCCTGGGTCGGGATCCCCCAAGAGACCCAGTACTTC. This encodes CSAWVGIPQETQYF.